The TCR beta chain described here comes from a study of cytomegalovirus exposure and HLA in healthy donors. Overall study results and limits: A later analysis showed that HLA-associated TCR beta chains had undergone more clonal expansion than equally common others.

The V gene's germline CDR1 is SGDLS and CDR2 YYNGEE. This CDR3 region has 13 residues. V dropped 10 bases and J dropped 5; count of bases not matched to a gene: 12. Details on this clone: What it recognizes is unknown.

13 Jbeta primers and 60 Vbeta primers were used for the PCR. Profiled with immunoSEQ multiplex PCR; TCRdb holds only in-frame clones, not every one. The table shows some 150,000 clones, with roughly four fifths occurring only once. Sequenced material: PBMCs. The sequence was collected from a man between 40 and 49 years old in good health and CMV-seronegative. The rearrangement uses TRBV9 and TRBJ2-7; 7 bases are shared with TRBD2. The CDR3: CASGGLGLDEQYF. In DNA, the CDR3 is TGTGCCTCGGGAGGACTAGGCCTGGACGAGCAGTACTTC.